This is a list of T cell receptor beta chains from one sample in a study of T cells in Graves' hyperthyroidism and ophthalmopathy. MiXCR was run by TCRdb on the multiplex PCR reads, yielding one entry per CDR3 protein. Counted here are hundreds of thousands of distinct CDR3 sequences, more than 20% occurring once; the ten biggest clones make up roughly 70%. Sequencing used blood. Source of these receptors: a man aged 50 or older with Graves' hyperthyroidism. CDR3s include the opening cysteine and the closing phenylalanine or tryptophan. D genes are given only for firm matches. Size values are once, few and many counts, or a class for expanded clones, and some rows have none.

j_call	v_call	clone_size	d_call	cdr3_aa	cdr3_nt
TRBJ2-5	TRBV19	few	TRBD1	CATGDRGVAETQYF	TGTGCCACAGGGGACAGGGGTGTTGCAGAGACCCAGTACTTC
TRBJ2-2	TRBV6-1	.	TRBD2	CASKVSGSSYTGELFF	TGTGCCAGCAAAGTTAGCGGGAGTAGTTACACCGGGGAGCTGTTTTTT
TRBJ1-2	TRBV28	many	TRBD1	CASSHAQGVSGYTF	TGTGCCAGCAGCCATGCCCAGGGGGTTAGTGGCTACACCTTC
TRBJ2-7	TRBV5-1	many	.	CASSRTQYEQYF	TGCGCCAGCAGCCGAACCCAGTACGAGCAGTACTTC
TRBJ1-1	TRBV28	.	TRBD1	CASSFSTGRGVNTEAFF	TGTGCCAGCAGTTTCTCGACAGGGAGGGGGGTGAACACTGAAGCTTTCTTT
TRBJ2-1	TRBV29-1	.	.	CSVAGRIYNEQFF	TGCAGCGTTGCGGGGCGGATTTACAATGAGCAGTTCTTC
TRBJ1-1	TRBV6-1	many	TRBD1	CASSERDRVVGTEAFF	TGTGCCAGCAGTGAACGGGACAGGGTTGTGGGCACTGAAGCTTTCTTT
TRBJ2-2	TRBV27	few	.	CASSLSLRVGARELFF	TGTGCCAGCAGTTTAAGTCTGAGGGTGGGAGCCCGGGAGCTGTTTTTT
TRBJ2-2	TRBV3-1	.	.	CASSQVKRSYTGELFF	TGTGCCAGCAGCCAGGTGAAGCGGAGTTACACCGGGGAGCTGTTTTTT
TRBJ2-3	TRBV2	.	.	CASSGGGSDTQYF	TGTGCCAGCAGTGGGGGGGGCTCAGATACGCAGTATTTT
TRBJ2-3	TRBV28	.	.	CASSYLAERDTQYF	TGTGCCAGCAGTTACCTCGCGGAGAGAGATACGCAGTATTTT
TRBJ2-7	TRBV6-5	many	.	CASSYSIGHLYEQYF	TGTGCCAGCAGTTACTCGATCGGACATCTCTACGAGCAGTACTTC
TRBJ2-7	TRBV27	few	TRBD1	CASSRQGAPYEQYF	TGTGCCAGCAGCCGACAGGGGGCCCCCTACGAGCAGTACTTC
TRBJ2-5	TRBV4-1	.	.	CASSPQPGGLETQYF	TGCGCCAGCAGCCCGCAACCCGGGGGGCTTGAGACCCAGTACTTC
TRBJ2-2	TRBV11-3	.	.	CASSFDAGFTGELFF	TGTGCCAGCAGTTTCGACGCCGGCTTCACCGGGGAGCTGTTTTTT
TRBJ1-6	TRBV7-2	few	TRBD1	CASSLTGGSSPLHF	TGTGCCAGCAGCTTGACAGGGGGTAGCTCACCCCTCCACTTT
TRBJ2-7	TRBV5-5	.	.	CASSLWDGVGYEQYF	TGTGCCAGCAGCTTGTGGGACGGGGTGGGGTACGAGCAGTACTTC
TRBJ2-3	TRBV7-9	many	TRBD1	CASSFRDRAATDTQYF	TGTGCCAGCAGCTTCCGAGACAGGGCCGCCACAGATACGCAGTATTTT
TRBJ2-2	TRBV10-1	.	TRBD1	CASSSSRDRINTGELFF	TGCGCCAGCAGTTCCTCCCGGGACAGGATAAACACCGGGGAGCTGTTTTTT
TRBJ1-5	TRBV7-2	.	.	CASSLGGVFQPQHF	TGTGCCAGCAGCTTAGGGGGAGTATTTCAGCCCCAGCATTTT
TRBJ2-1	TRBV12-5	.	.	CASGPPAGPDEQFF	TGTGCTAGTGGTCCCCCCGCTGGGCCCGATGAGCAGTTCTTC
TRBJ1-1	TRBV2	many	.	CASRDRGPEAFF	TGTGCCAGCAGGGACAGAGGACCCGAAGCTTTCTTT
TRBJ1-1	TRBV5-1	few	TRBD1	CASSTPGQGPEAFF	TGCGCCAGCAGCACCCCGGGACAGGGCCCTGAAGCTTTCTTT
TRBJ2-1	TRBV11-3	few	TRBD2	CASSQLTGGSYNEQFF	TGTGCCAGCAGCCAACTCACGGGAGGCTCCTACAATGAGCAGTTCTTC
TRBJ1-2	TRBV2	few	.	CASSEEESYGYTF	TGTGCCAGCAGTGAGGAGGAAAGCTATGGCTACACCTTC
TRBJ1-4	TRBV29-1	.	.	CSVEDQGISEKLFF	TGCAGCGTTGAAGATCAGGGAATCAGTGAAAAACTGTTTTTT
TRBJ2-7	TRBV12-3/TRBV12-4	.	TRBD1	CASLKQGANEQYF	TGTGCCAGCCTAAAGCAGGGGGCGAACGAGCAGTACTTC
TRBJ1-1	TRBV30	many	TRBD1	CAWSTGGGWNTEAFF	TGTGCCTGGAGCACCGGAGGGGGCTGGAACACTGAAGCTTTCTTT
TRBJ2-4	TRBV2	few	.	CASSEQGRKNIQYF	TGTGCCAGCAGTGAACAGGGGAGGAAAAACATTCAGTACTTC